This T cell receptor beta chain was captured by sequencing in a study of T cell responses to AZD1222 COVID-19 vaccine. Whole-study results and caveats: Just a handful of people given AZD1222 tested seropositive at baseline. A rise in Spike-specific TCR breadth and depth followed two AZD1222 doses. Clonal diversity was possibly underestimated, and white British individuals and females predominated among donors. The study sampled repertoires only after the peak T cell response.

Comment on this clone: Its antigen is not identified.

Here immunoSEQ multiplex PCR was the method, and the copy in TCRdb shows in-frame clones only, minus some. This table has over 120,000 clones, 92% appearing once. V lost 3 bases and J lost 6, with 11 bases in between. Germline V gene data show CDR1 as SGHAT and CDR2 as FQNNGV. The CDR3 contains 13 residues. The V gene is TRBV11-2, the J gene TRBJ1-1; no reliable D call. This material consisted of peripheral blood, taken 28 days after the second AZD1222 dose. This TCR was recovered from an adult who received the AZD1222 COVID-19 vaccine. CDR3 bases: TGTGCCAGCAGCTTTGAGGCCGGGGCTGAAGCTTTCTTT. It is translated as CASSFEAGAEAFF. Looking up the rest from reference TRBV11-2 and TRBJ1-1 gives the full variable domain: EAGVAQSPRYKIIEKRQSVAFWCNPISGHATLYWYQQILGQGPKLLIQFQNNGVVDDSQLPKDRFSAERLKGVDSTLKIQPAKLEDSAVYLCASSFEAGAEAFFGQGTRLTVV.